This T cell receptor beta chain derives from a study of blood T cell repertoires in COVID-19. Overall study: The samples span acute and convalescent COVID-19 from the United States, Italy and Spain.

Authors' processing steps: Reference gene primer amplification gave nucleated cell count estimates. Using immunoSEQ multiplex PCR, the repertoire was profiled, and TCRdb retains in-frame clones only, with some absent. V and J calls and clone size come straight from that table; D and trimming were deduced from the DNA. This table has approximately 60,000 clones, 70% to 90% appearing once. The germline V and J ends were trimmed by 2 bases and 2 bases, with 10 bases remaining between them. The germline gives CDR1 MNHEY, CDR2 SVGAGI. This CDR3 has 14 amino acids. This TCR derives from a man in his fifties with active COVID-19. The J gene is TRBJ2-7, the V gene TRBV6-5; no reliable D call. Sequencing input: peripheral blood. The CDR3 nucleotides are TGTGCCAGCAGTTACGAGATAGCACCCTACGAGCAGTACTTC. Translating it yields CASSYEIAPYEQYF.